The rows below give T cell receptor beta chains drawn from one sample of a study of post-analysis software for immune sequencing data. MiXCR, run by TCRdb on the PCR reads, gives a single entry per CDR3 protein. The top ten hold 12% of the sample, which has about 460,000 distinct CDR3 sequences, around 40% seen once. Input material: blood. Receptors were obtained from a girl between 5 and 17 years old with multiple sclerosis. The CDR3 runs from the conserved cysteine through the conserved F or W.

TRBJ2-4 | TRBV27 | CASSRTGARNIQYF
. | TRBV12-3/TRBV12-4 | CGSSLSGRAPYEQYF
TRBJ2-1 | TRBV7-2 | CASSLVLNEQFF
TRBJ2-5 | TRBV6-2/TRBV6-3 | CASSYPGLVGETQYF
TRBJ2-1 | TRBV5-1 | CASSLDVAGNPYNEQFF
TRBJ2-6 | TRBV5-1 | CASSLESGASGANVLTF
TRBJ1-5 | TRBV4-1 | CASSQDPGNQPQHF
TRBJ2-5 | TRBV7-2 | CASSPQGLAGGRETQYF
TRBJ1-1 | TRBV27 | CASSNDRGTEAFF
TRBJ2-5 | TRBV30 | CAWSVTGGPVKETQYF
TRBJ1-5 | TRBV12-3/TRBV12-4 | CASSWTGEGQPQHF
TRBJ1-1 | TRBV5-1 | CASSSTPSRGRDPEAFF
TRBJ2-7 | TRBV10-3 | CAISESRAGLAGWQGNEQYF
TRBJ2-7 | TRBV29-1 | CSVGGIQPYEQYF
TRBJ2-1 | TRBV24-1 | CATSDPLTSGRVNEQFF
TRBJ1-2 | TRBV7-2 | CASSLGPRGYTF
TRBJ1-1 | TRBV20-1 | CSAGHEGGGNTEAFF